This TCR beta chain was recorded in a study of blood T cell repertoires in COVID-19. The table came from immunoSEQ multiplex PCR; TCRdb's copy has only in-frame clones and leaves some out. This table has over 300,000 clones, 70% to 90% appearing once. There are 19 residues in the CDR3. Per the germline V gene, CDR1 is LNHDA and CDR2 is SQIVND (reference sequence). Trimming took 3 bases from V and 0 from J; bases not matched to a gene: 14. This sequence originates from a woman between 25 and 40 years old who had recovered from COVID-19. Sequencing was performed on PBMCs or T cells enriched from blood (not recorded which). This chain joins TRBV19 and TRBJ1-5; 7 bases map to TRBD1. This chain's CDR3 is CASSMASGTGAYSNQPQHF. The CDR3 nucleotides are TGTGCCAGTAGTATGGCTAGTGGTACAGGGGCTTATAGCAATCAGCCCCAGCATTTT.